This T cell receptor (beta chain) came from a study of T cells in Graves' hyperthyroidism and ophthalmopathy. Amplified regions were TCR beta CDR3 sequences from RNA transcripts. First-round RT-PCR with HTBI primers amplified the TCR CDR3 region. TCRdb re-analysed the multiplex PCR reads in MiXCR, keeping a single row per CDR3 protein. The sample yields some 340,000 distinct CDR3 sequences, roughly an eighth seen once. This clonotype is medium-sized in the sample. The CDR3 covers 16 residues. The trim removed 6 bases at V and 1 base at J, leaving 10 bases unmatched. Germline loops: CDR1 MNHNS, CDR2 SASEGT.

The specimen was blood. This receptor was obtained from a woman aged 40 to 50 with Graves' ophthalmopathy. V and J are TRBV6-1 and TRBJ2-3; 7 nucleotides agree with TRBD2. The chain's CDR3 is CASRNPQRDGTDTQYF. In DNA, the CDR3 is TGTGCCAGCAGAAACCCCCAGCGGGACGGCACAGATACGCAGTATTTT.